This T cell receptor (beta chain) came from a study of blood T cell repertoires in COVID-19. Overall study: The cDNA or gDNA used as material had been derived from T cells, B-cell-depleted T cells, or PBMCs.

The authors' processing: Using reference gene primer amplification, nucleated cell counts were estimated. Clones were sequenced by immunoSEQ multiplex PCR, and TCRdb holds only the in-frame ones, with some missing. D and trimming were read from the DNA, whereas the V and J calls and clone size are those reported in that table. Among more than 200,000 clones listed, about 90% were seen once. This clone has just a few counts. V was pared by 7 bases and J by 4 bases, with 16 bases between. The CDR3 is 14 residues long. CDR1 is SGHAT and CDR2 is FQNNGV in the germline V gene. The sequence came from a woman aged 45-59 years with acute or convalescent COVID-19. Sequenced input: peripheral blood. The chain has TRBV11-2 and TRBJ1-2; no definite D call. This CDR3 is CASTPRVRIYGYTF. In DNA form, the CDR3 reads TGTGCCAGCACCCCTCGGGTTAGAATCTATGGCTACACCTTC.